This T cell receptor beta chain was observed in a study of blood T cell repertoires in COVID-19. Overall study context: Donors in the United States, Italy and Spain gave samples during acute or convalescent COVID-19. The analysed material was cDNA or gDNA that came from T cells, B-cell-depleted T cells, or PBMCs.

As processed by the authors: Reference gene primer amplification in the assay estimated nucleated cell counts. Assay: immunoSEQ multiplex PCR; the TCRdb copy retains only in-frame clones and omits some. D and trimming were read from the DNA, whereas the V and J calls and clone size are those reported in that table. This sample carries about 160,000 clones, 84% of them seen once, and the ten largest clones take 15% to 20%. Germline V gives CDR1 ENHRY, CDR2 SYGVKD. V was clipped by 6 bases and J by 6 bases, with 12 bases between them. This CDR3 is 13 amino acids long. J is TRBJ2-1 and V is TRBV10-3, with D possibly TRBD2 on 6 matching bases. Sequencing was performed on peripheral blood. The clonotype comes from a woman of 80 years or more with acute or convalescent COVID-19. CDR3 DNA: TGTGCCATCAGCCCGGGACTTTCCAATGAGCAGTTCTTC. It yields the protein CAISPGLSNEQFF.